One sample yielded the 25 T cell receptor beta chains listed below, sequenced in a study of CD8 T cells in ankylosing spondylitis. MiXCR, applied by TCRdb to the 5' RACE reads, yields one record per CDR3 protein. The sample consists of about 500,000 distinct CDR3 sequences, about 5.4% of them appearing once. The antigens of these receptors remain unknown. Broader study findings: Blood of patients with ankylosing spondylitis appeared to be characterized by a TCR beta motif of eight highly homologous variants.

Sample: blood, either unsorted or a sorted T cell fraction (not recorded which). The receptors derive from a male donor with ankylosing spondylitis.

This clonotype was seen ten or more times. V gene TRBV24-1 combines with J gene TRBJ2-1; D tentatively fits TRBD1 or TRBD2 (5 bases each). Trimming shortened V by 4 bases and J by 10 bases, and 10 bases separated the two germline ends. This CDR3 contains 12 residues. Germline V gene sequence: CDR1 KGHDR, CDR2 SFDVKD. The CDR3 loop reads CATSDPWGEQFF. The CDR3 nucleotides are TGTGCCACCAGTGACCCCTGGGGGGAGCAGTTCTTC.

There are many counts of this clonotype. The CDR3 region is CATSRDWARGENIQYF. The CDR3 nucleotides read TGTGCCACCAGCAGAGATTGGGCCAGAGGGGAAAACATTCAGTACTTC. The chain links TRBV15 to TRBJ2-4; either TRBD1 or TRBD2 may fit D (5 bases each). Trimming cost V 0 bases and J 5 bases, with 14 bases left between them. The CDR3 runs 16 residues. The germline CDR1 and CDR2 sequences are LNHNV and YYDKDF (reference sequence).

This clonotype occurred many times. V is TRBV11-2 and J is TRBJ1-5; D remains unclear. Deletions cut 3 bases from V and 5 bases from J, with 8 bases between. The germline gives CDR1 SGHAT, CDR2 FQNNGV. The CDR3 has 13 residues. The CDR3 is CASSFLDHQPQHF. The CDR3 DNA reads TGTGCCAGCAGCTTCCTGGACCATCAGCCCCAGCATTTT.

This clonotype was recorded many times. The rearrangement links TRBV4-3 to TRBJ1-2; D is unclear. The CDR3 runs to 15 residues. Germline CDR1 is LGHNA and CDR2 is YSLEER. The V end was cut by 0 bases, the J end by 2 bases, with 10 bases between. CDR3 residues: CASSQEGRVNYGYTF. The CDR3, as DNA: TGCGCCAGCAGCCAAGAAGGGAGGGTCAACTATGGCTACACCTTC.

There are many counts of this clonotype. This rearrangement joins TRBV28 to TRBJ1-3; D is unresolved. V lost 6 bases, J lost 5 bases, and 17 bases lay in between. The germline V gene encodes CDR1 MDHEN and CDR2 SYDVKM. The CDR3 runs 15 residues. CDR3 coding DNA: TGTGCCAGCAGAAAGAGTAGGGCTCGTCGAAACACCATATATTTT. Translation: CASRKSRARRNTIYF. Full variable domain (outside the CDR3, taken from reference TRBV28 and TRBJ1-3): DVKVTQSSRYLVKRTGEKVFLECVQDMDHENMFWYRQDPGLGLRLIYFSYDVKMKEKGDIPEGYSVSREKKERFSLILESASTNQTSMYLCASRKSRARRNTIYFGEGSWLTVV.

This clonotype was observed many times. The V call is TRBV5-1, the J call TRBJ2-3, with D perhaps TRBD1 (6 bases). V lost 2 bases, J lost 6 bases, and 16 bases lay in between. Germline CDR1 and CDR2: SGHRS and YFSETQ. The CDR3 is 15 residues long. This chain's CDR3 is CASSFLGAGEDTQYF. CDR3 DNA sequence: TGCGCCAGCAGCTTTCTTGGGGCAGGGGAGGATACGCAGTATTTT. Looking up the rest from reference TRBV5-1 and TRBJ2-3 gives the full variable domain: KAGVTQTPRYLIKTRGQQVTLSCSPISGHRSVSWYQQTPGQGLQFLFEYFSETQRNKGNFPGRFSGRQFSNSRSEMNVSTLELGDSALYLCASSFLGAGEDTQYFGPGTRLTVL.

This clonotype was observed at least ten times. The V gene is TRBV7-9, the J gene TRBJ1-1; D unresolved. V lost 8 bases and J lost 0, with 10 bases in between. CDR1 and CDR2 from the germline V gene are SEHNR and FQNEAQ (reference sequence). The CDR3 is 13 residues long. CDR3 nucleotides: TGTGCCAGCGCAGAATTCATGAACACTGAAGCTTTCTTT. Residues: CASAEFMNTEAFF.

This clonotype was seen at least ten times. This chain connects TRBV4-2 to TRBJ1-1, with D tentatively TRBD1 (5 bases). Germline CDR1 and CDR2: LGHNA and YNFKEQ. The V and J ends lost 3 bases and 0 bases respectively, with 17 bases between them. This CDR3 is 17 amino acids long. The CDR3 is CASSHPSRQGMNTEAFF. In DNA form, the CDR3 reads TGTGCCAGCAGCCATCCCTCCAGGCAGGGTATGAACACTGAAGCTTTCTTT.

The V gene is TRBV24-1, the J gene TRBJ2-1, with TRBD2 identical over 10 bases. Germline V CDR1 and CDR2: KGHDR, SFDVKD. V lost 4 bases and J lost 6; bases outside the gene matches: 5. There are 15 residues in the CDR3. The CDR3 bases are TGTGCCACCAGTGACCCCCGGACTAGCGGCAATGAGCAGTTCTTC. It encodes CATSDPRTSGNEQFF.

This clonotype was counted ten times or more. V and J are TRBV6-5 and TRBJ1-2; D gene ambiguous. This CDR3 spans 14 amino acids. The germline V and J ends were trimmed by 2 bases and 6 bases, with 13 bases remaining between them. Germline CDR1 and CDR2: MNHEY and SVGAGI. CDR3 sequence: CASSYNTVRDGYTF. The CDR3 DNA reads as TGTGCCAGCAGTTACAATACTGTACGCGATGGCTACACCTTC.

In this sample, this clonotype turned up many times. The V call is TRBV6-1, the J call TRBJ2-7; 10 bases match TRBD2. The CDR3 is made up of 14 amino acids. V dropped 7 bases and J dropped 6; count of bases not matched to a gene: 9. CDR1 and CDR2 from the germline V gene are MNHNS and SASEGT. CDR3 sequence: CASKNLAGESEQYF. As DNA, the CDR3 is TGTGCCAGCAAAAACCTAGCGGGAGAAAGCGAGCAGTACTTC.

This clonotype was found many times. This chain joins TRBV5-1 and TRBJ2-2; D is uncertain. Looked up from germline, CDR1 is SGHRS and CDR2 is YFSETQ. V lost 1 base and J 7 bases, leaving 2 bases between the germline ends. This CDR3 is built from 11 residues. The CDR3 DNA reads TGCGCCAGCAGCTTGTTCGGGGAGCTGTTTTTT. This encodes CASSLFGELFF.

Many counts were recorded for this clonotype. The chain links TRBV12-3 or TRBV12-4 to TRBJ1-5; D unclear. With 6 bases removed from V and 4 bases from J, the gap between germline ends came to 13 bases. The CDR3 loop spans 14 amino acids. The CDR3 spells CASSPSARNQPQHF. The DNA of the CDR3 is TGTGCCAGCAGCCCCTCGGCTCGGAATCAGCCCCAGCATTTT.

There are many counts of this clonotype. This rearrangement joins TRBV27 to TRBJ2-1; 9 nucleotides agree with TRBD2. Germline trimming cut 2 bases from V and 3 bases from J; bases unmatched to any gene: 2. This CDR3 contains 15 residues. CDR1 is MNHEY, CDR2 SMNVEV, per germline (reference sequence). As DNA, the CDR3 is TGTGCCAGCAGTTTAAGCGGGAGGTACTACAATGAGCAGTTCTTC. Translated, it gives CASSLSGRYYNEQFF.

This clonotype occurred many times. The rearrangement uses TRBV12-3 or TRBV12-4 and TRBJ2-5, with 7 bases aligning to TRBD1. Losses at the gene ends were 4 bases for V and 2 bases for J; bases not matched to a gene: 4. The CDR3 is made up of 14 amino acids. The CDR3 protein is CASSWPGQQETQYF. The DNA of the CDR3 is TGTGCCAGCAGTTGGCCGGGACAGCAAGAGACCCAGTACTTC.

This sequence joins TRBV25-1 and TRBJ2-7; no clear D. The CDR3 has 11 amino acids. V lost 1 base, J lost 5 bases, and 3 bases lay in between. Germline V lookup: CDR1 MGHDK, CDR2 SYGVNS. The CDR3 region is CASSEFNEQYF. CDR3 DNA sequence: TGTGCCAGCAGTGAATTCAACGAGCAGTACTTC.

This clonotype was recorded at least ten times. The CDR3 DNA sequence: TGCGCCAGCAGCACCCTAGGGCCTTTGTACGGCTACACCTTC. Protein: CASSTLGPLYGYTF. The chain joins TRBV5-1 to TRBJ1-2; D gene unclear. The CDR3 totals 14 residues. Germline V gene sequence: CDR1 SGHRS, CDR2 YFSETQ. Trimming stripped 4 bases from V and 8 bases from J, with 18 bases between. The full variable domain, in which reference TRBV5-1 and TRBJ1-2 provide the parts outside the CDR3, is KAGVTQTPRYLIKTRGQQVTLSCSPISGHRSVSWYQQTPGQGLQFLFEYFSETQRNKGNFPGRFSGRQFSNSRSEMNVSTLELGDSALYLCASSTLGPLYGYTFGSGTRLTVV.

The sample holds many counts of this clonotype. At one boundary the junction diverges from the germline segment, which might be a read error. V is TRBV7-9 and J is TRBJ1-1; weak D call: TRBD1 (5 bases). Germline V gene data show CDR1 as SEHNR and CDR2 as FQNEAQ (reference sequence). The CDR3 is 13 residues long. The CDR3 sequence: CASSLGTNTEAFF. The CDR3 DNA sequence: TGTGCTAGCAGCTTGGGGACGAACACTGAAGCTTTCTTT.

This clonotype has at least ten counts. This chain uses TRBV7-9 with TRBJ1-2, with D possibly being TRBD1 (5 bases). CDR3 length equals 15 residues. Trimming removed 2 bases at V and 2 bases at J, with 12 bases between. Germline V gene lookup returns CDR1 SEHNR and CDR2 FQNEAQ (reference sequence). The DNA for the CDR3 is TGTGCCAGCAGCTTATGGGACCGACGAAACTATGGCTACACCTTC. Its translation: CASSLWDRRNYGYTF.

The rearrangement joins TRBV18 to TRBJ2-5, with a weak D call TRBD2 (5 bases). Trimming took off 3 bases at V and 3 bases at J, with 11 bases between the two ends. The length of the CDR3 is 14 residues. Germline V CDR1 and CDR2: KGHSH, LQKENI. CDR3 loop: CASSPKGAKETQYF. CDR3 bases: TGTGCCAGCTCACCCAAGGGAGCGAAAGAGACCCAGTACTTC. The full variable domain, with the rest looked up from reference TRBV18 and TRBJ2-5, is NAGVMQNPRHLVRRRGQEARLRCSPMKGHSHVYWYRQLPEEGLKFMVYLQKENIIDESGMPKERFSAEFPKEGPSILRIQQVVRGDSAAYFCASSPKGAKETQYFGPGTRLLVL.

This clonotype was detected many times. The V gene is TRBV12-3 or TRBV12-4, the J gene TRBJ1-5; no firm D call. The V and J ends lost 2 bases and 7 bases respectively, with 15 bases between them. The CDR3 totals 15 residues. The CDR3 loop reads CASSLTNPGIQPQHF. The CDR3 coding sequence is TGTGCCAGCAGTTTAACTAACCCGGGCATACAGCCCCAGCATTTT.

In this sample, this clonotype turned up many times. The CDR3 loop is CSGTKETQYF. In nucleotides, the CDR3 is TGCAGCGGAACCAAAGAGACCCAGTACTTC. The gene calls are TRBV29-1 and TRBJ2-5; D unresolved. V gave up 7 bases and J gave up 3 bases, with 6 bases separating them. The CDR3 has 10 amino acids. In germline, CDR1 is SQVTM, CDR2 ANQGSEA. Based on the CDR3 plus reference TRBV29-1 and TRBJ2-5, the full variable domain is SAVISQKPSRDICQRGTSLTIQCQVDSQVTMMFWYRQQPGQSLTLIATANQGSEATYESGFVIDKFPISRPNLTFSTLTVSNMSPEDSSIYLCSGTKETQYFGPGTRLLVL.

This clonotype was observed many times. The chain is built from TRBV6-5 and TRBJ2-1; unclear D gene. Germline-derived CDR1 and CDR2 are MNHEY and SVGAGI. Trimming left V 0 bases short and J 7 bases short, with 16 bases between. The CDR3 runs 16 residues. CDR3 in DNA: TGTGCCAGCAGTTACTCGCCAGGCATCCTACTTAATGAGCAGTTCTTC. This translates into CASSYSPGILLNEQFF.

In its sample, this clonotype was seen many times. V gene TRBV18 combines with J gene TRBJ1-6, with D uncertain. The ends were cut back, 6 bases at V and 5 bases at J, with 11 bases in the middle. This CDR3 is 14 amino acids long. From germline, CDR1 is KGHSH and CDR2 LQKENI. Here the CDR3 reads CASSSRADNSPLHF. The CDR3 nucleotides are TGTGCCAGCTCCTCAAGGGCGGATAATTCACCCCTCCACTTT.

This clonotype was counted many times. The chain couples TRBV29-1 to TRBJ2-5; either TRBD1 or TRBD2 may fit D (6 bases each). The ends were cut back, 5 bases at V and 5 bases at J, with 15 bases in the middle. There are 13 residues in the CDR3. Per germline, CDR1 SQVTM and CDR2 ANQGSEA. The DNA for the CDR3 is TGCAGCGTTCAGGGGTCAGGGAGGGAGACCCAGTACTTC. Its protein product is CSVQGSGRETQYF.